This T cell receptor (beta chain) was observed in a study of T cell responses to AZD1222 COVID-19 vaccine. On the study more broadly: Second-dose intervals near 4 or 12 weeks were combined.

Study-wide results and limits: Clonal diversity was possibly underestimated, and the donors were mostly white British, with more females. Spike was spanned by vaccine-associated CD4 TCRs, with dominance at 160-218 and 743-854. Spike-specific TCR breadth and depth both grew after two AZD1222 doses.

Measured with immunoSEQ multiplex PCR; TCRdb has only the in-frame clones, and not every one. The data hold around 140,000 clones, with just over 90% observed a single time. Germline-derived CDR1 and CDR2 are SGHVS and FQNEAQ. The CDR3 has 14 residues. Trimming pared 6 bases from V and 2 bases from J, leaving 14 bases between. Concerning this clone: Its target is unknown.

The sequence was collected from an adult in good health. Sequenced material: peripheral blood, taken on day 0 of AZD1222 vaccination. The rearrangement links TRBV7-8 to TRBJ2-7; D may be TRBD1 (6 bases). The CDR3 DNA reads TGTGCCAGCAGGGATCGCAGGGGAACCTACGAGCAGTACTTC. Protein: CASRDRRGTYEQYF.